The T cell receptor beta chain under discussion was sequenced for a study of blood T cell repertoires in COVID-19. About the study: The United States, Italy and Spain were the sources of the acute and convalescent COVID-19 samples. In each case, the material was cDNA or gDNA derived from T cells, B-cell-depleted T cells, or PBMCs.

There are a few counts of this clone. In the original analysis: Amplification with reference gene primers provided the estimates of nucleated cell counts. Sequencing used immunoSEQ multiplex PCR; TCRdb keeps in-frame clones, though not all of them. V, J and clone size were drawn from that table, and D and trimming were deduced from the DNA. The sample holds about 75,000 clones, approximately 79% seen once. The CDR3 is 19 residues long. Germline assignment: CDR1 KGHDR and CDR2 SFDVKD. V dropped 4 bases and J dropped 0; count of bases not matched to a gene: 8. The TCR was taken from a woman of 80 years or more with active or convalescent COVID-19. Source material: peripheral blood. The rearrangement links TRBV24-1 to TRBJ2-2, with 12 bases identical to TRBD2. CDR3 region: CATSEPGTSGRANTGELFF. Written as DNA, the CDR3 is TGTGCCACCAGTGAGCCCGGGACTAGCGGGCGTGCGAACACCGGGGAGCTGTTTTTT.